Detailed here is one T cell receptor (beta chain). A much larger clonotype is one base distant, so this may be a read error. Three rounds of nested PCR, following a modified ARM-PCR protocol, produced the TCRbeta library. TCRdb re-derived calls from the multiplex PCR reads in MiXCR, one entry per CDR3 protein. There are 90,000 to 100,000 distinct CDR3 sequences in the sample; roughly 78% occur only once, and less than 40% lies in the top ten. Germline loops: CDR1 GTSNPN, CDR2 SVGIG (reference sequence). This CDR3 comprises 14 residues. The entry originates in a study of tumor and adjacent non-tumor tissue in lung cancer. Background on the study: Stage I to III disease affected 9 to 10 men and roughly 5 women aged 31 to 76.

The template was RNA from unsorted bulk tissue. The normal lung tissue was taken more than 3 cm from the tumor edge. The source is a man between 60 and 75 years old with small cell lung cancer. The rearrangement links TRBV30 to TRBJ2-5; 7 bases are a match to TRBD2. The sequencing sample was made of distant non-tumor lung tissue. The CDR3 DNA is TGTGCCTGGAAAGGGCGGGAGCTCCAAGAGACCCCGTACTTC. Its translation is CAWKGRELQETPYF.